The entry below gives a single T cell receptor (beta chain) sequence along with its context. Its antigen remains unidentified. The data were obtained in a study of post-analysis software for immune sequencing data. Unique molecular identifiers were built into the TCR beta cDNA libraries. Each batch of about 0.95 to 10 million T cells produced roughly 0.5 million cDNA molecules. TCRdb recomputed calls from the PCR reads with MiXCR, one row per CDR3 protein. The table lists hundreds of thousands of distinct CDR3 sequences, roughly 50% of them singletons, with 4.6% in the top ten. Study-level findings and limits: Batch-mates among the samples co-clustered strongly by F measure. When compared against controls, multiple sclerosis patients showed significantly lower normalized Chao1 diversity. The five TRBV segments detected at higher frequency in patients than in controls included TRBV5-6, TRBV5-1 and TRBV20-1.

This CDR3 has 11 amino acids. From germline, CDR1 is SQVTM and CDR2 ANQGSEA. Trimming pared 7 bases from V and 4 bases from J, leaving 10 bases between. The chain has TRBV29-1 and TRBJ2-5, with D perhaps matching TRBD2 (5 bases). Sequencing used blood. The receptor was isolated from a girl aged 5 to 17 with multiple sclerosis. CDR3 nucleotides: TGCAGCGGAAGAGGGATAGAGACCCAGTACTTC. Amino acids: CSGRGIETQYF. Using reference TRBV29-1 and TRBJ2-5 for the parts outside the CDR3, the full variable domain is SAVISQKPSRDICQRGTSLTIQCQVDSQVTMMFWYRQQPGQSLTLIATANQGSEATYESGFVIDKFPISRPNLTFSTLTVSNMSPEDSSIYLCSGRGIETQYFGPGTRLLVL.